The 8 T cell receptor beta chains below come from one sample, sequenced in a study of T cell responses to AZD1222 COVID-19 vaccine. TCRdb's table, derived via immunoSEQ multiplex PCR, lists solely in-frame clones and lacks some. The sample contains 100,000 to 150,000 clones, 85% to 90% of which appear only once. The sample was peripheral blood, taken on day 0 of MenACWY control vaccination. These receptors were obtained from an adult in good health.

The rearrangement joins TRBV24-1 to TRBJ2-7, with 9 bases that match TRBD1. J lost 6 bases, V lost 3 bases, and 8 bases had no gene match. Germline-derived CDR1 and CDR2 are KGHDR and SFDVKD. The CDR3 loop spans 15 amino acids. CDR3 DNA sequence: TGTGCCACCAGTGATACCGGGACAGGGCCCACCGAGCAGTACTTC. As protein: CATSDTGTGPTEQYF.

This clone has a single count. The chain has TRBV5-4 and TRBJ2-5; D tentatively reads TRBD1 or TRBD2 (7 bases each). Per germline, CDR1 SGHNT and CDR2 YYREEE (reference sequence). V was clipped by 4 bases and J by 7 bases, with 14 bases between them. This CDR3 has 13 residues. As DNA, the CDR3 is TGTGCCAGCAGCAGGCAGGGGGAGGGGACCCAGTACTTC. Its translation: CASSRQGEGTQYF.

The chain joins TRBV19 to TRBJ2-3, with 10 bases matching TRBD2. J gave up 6 bases and V 4 bases, and 13 bases lay outside the gene matches. Germline loops: CDR1 LNHDA, CDR2 SQIVND (reference sequence). CDR3 length equals 17 residues. The CDR3 reads CASSRSGRASARDTQYF. The CDR3 nucleotides are TGTGCCAGTAGTAGGAGCGGGAGGGCCTCGGCCAGGGATACGCAGTATTTT.

This clone was seen only once. The gene calls are TRBV6-5 and TRBJ1-4; 7 bases match TRBD1. Germline V gene data show CDR1 as MNHEY and CDR2 as SVGAGI. Trimming at V came to 7 bases and at J to 5 bases, leaving 4 bases not matched to a gene. The CDR3 is made up of 13 amino acids. CDR3 DNA sequence: TGTGCCAGCACTAGGGGGCGGAATGAAAAACTGTTTTTT. Residues: CASTRGRNEKLFF.

This chain uses TRBV7-9 with TRBJ2-7, with D perhaps matching TRBD2 (5 bases). Trimming left V 3 bases short and J 2 bases short, with 14 bases between. The CDR3 consists of 15 residues. CDR1 and CDR2 from the germline V gene are SEHNR and FQNEAQ (reference sequence). The CDR3 DNA follows: TGTGCCAGCAGCTTTTCGAATAGCGCGCCCTACGAGCAGTACTTC. Its translation is CASSFSNSAPYEQYF.

The V gene is TRBV10-3, the J gene TRBJ2-1; D may match TRBD1 or TRBD2 (5 bases each). V was trimmed by 8 bases and J by 5 bases, leaving 19 bases between them. Germline CDR1 is ENHRY and CDR2 is SYGVKD. There are 15 residues in the CDR3. The CDR3 loop reads CAIFEGQGAHNEQFF. The CDR3 bases are TGTGCCATCTTCGAAGGGCAGGGAGCCCACAATGAGCAGTTCTTC.

This clone has only one observation. The rearrangement joins TRBV27 to TRBJ2-1; D uncertain. The CDR3 spans 13 residues. From germline, CDR1 is MNHEY and CDR2 SMNVEV (reference sequence). V was pared by 5 bases and J by 11 bases, with 16 bases between. The CDR3 sequence: CASSRARTDQQFF. The CDR3 DNA follows: TGTGCCAGCAGTAGAGCTAGGACGGATCAGCAGTTCTTC.

The V and J genes are TRBV4-1 and TRBJ2-7; D may be TRBD1 (6 bases). Trimming removed 3 bases at V and 5 bases at J, with 14 bases between. The CDR3 has 14 residues. In germline, CDR1 is MGHRA, CDR2 YSYEKL. CDR3 nucleotide sequence: TGCGCCAGCAGCCATACCGGGACATCCAACGAGCAGTACTTC. Translation gives CASSHTGTSNEQYF.